One sample yielded the 18 T cell receptor beta chains listed below, sequenced in a study. Cells sorted as Tregs were CD4+, CD25+ and CD127-/low. From the 5' RACE reads, TCRdb called clonotypes with MiXCR, one entry per CDR3 protein. Seen here are about 10,000 distinct CDR3 sequences, roughly 25% observed once, and the top ten hold roughly 3.2%. The sequencing input was Tregs sorted from blood. The source is a female donor with breast cancer.

V usage is TRBV7-9 and J usage is TRBJ2-3; 11 positions agree with TRBD2. The ends lost 3 bases at V and 1 base at J; junction bases unmatched: 6. This CDR3 comprises 17 residues. Germline CDR1 is SEHNR and CDR2 is FQNEAQ (reference sequence). CDR3 region: CASSFVRGLAGTDTQYF. The CDR3 DNA follows: TGTGCCAGCAGCTTTGTAAGGGGACTAGCGGGCACAGATACGCAGTATTTT.

Concerning this clonotype: A single base separates this from a much larger clone, so it may be a read error. The chain combines TRBV6-1 with TRBJ1-2; D is ambiguous. V was trimmed by 7 bases and J by 8 bases, leaving 14 bases between them. Germline V gene sequence: CDR1 MNHNS, CDR2 SASEGT. The CDR3 is 12 residues long. CDR3 sequence: CASMDAGVGYTF. In DNA form, the CDR3 reads TGTGCCAGCATGGACGCCGGCGTGGGCTACACCTTC.

This clonotype is categorized as medium-sized. The CDR3 sequence: CSARDMGNQPQHF. Here the CDR3 DNA reads TGCAGTGCTAGAGATATGGGCAATCAGCCCCAGCATTTT. The V and J genes are TRBV20-1 and TRBJ1-5; no clear D. CDR3 length: 13 residues. Germline V gene sequence: CDR1 DFQATT, CDR2 SNEGSKA (reference sequence). Trimming pared 0 bases from V and 2 bases from J, leaving 5 bases between.

This clonotype is medium-sized (0.01 to 0.1%) in the sample. The chain is built from TRBV7-9 and TRBJ2-1; 12 nucleotides agree with TRBD2. The J segment lost 2 bases and the V segment lost 1 base, leaving 12 bases of the junction unmatched. This CDR3 spans 20 amino acids. Germline-derived CDR1 and CDR2 are SEHNR and FQNEAQ (reference sequence). The CDR3 reads CASSLGGLAGQGEAYNEQFF. Written as DNA, the CDR3 is TGTGCCAGCAGCTTAGGCGGACTAGCGGGACAAGGTGAGGCCTACAATGAGCAGTTCTTC.

Many counts were recorded for this clonotype. The V gene is TRBV11-2, the J gene TRBJ2-5, with unresolved D. CDR1 is SGHAT, CDR2 FQNNGV, per germline. The V end was cut by 1 base, the J end by 5 bases, with 2 bases between. The CDR3 consists of 11 residues. The DNA for the CDR3 is TGTGCCAGCAGCTTAGTGGAGACCCAGTACTTC. This sequence encodes CASSLVETQYF.

This clonotype was observed a few times. This chain links TRBV7-6 with TRBJ1-5; D ambiguous. The CDR3 has 15 amino acids. V was trimmed by 0 bases and J by 3 bases, leaving 9 bases between them. In germline, CDR1 is SGHVS, CDR2 FNYEAQ. Here the CDR3 reads CASSLASGINQPQHF. In DNA, the CDR3 is TGTGCCAGCAGCTTAGCGTCGGGGATCAATCAGCCCCAGCATTTT.

This clonotype came up many times. The rearrangement joins TRBV5-5 to TRBJ2-7, with 7 bases that match TRBD1. CDR3 length: 14 amino acids. Losses at the gene ends were 4 bases for V and 3 bases for J; bases not matched to a gene: 7. Germline V gene sequence: CDR1 SGHKS, CDR2 YYEKEE (reference sequence). CDR3 in amino acids: CASSGGQANYEQYF. The CDR3 DNA reads as TGTGCCAGCAGCGGAGGACAGGCGAACTACGAGCAGTACTTC.

This clonotype was seen a few times. This rearrangement joins TRBV3-1 to TRBJ2-1, with unresolved D. Germline V gene lookup returns CDR1 LGHDT and CDR2 YNNKEL (reference sequence). The CDR3 contains 14 residues. V lost 1 base and J 5 bases, leaving 9 bases between the germline ends. CDR3 loop: CASSQAGSHNEQFF. CDR3 DNA sequence: TGTGCCAGCAGCCAAGCCGGGTCACACAATGAGCAGTTCTTC.

The chain employs TRBV12-3 or TRBV12-4 and TRBJ2-1; D gene uncertain. There are 15 residues in the CDR3. V shed 2 bases and J shed 8 bases, with 16 bases lying between them. CDR3 in DNA: TGTGCCAGCAGTTTACGGGCTAGGCCCTGGGATGAGCAGTTCTTC. Protein product: CASSLRARPWDEQFF.

Turning to this clonotype: With a much larger clone just one base away, this may be a read error. J is TRBJ2-7 and V is TRBV6-5; no definite D call. Germline CDR1 reads MNHEY; CDR2 reads SVGAGI. This CDR3 has 13 residues. The CDR3 is CASSYVVSDERYF. For the CDR3, the DNA is TGTGCCAGCAGTTATGTGGTATCGGACGAGCGGTACTTC.

This clonotype is deemed medium-sized. The chain links TRBV20-1 to TRBJ2-4, with TRBD2 matching over 7 bases. This CDR3 spans 13 amino acids. The germline V gene has CDR1 DFQATT and CDR2 SNEGSKA (reference sequence). The V segment lost 6 bases and the J segment 8 bases; nucleotides outside the gene matches: 10. The DNA for the CDR3 is TGCAGTGCACCGAGCGGGACCGTTGACATTCAGTACTTC. It yields the protein CSAPSGTVDIQYF.

Remarks on this clonotype: This could be a read error, since a much larger clone is one nucleotide away. This chain connects TRBV12-3 or TRBV12-4 to TRBJ2-3; TRBD1 matches at 8 bases. The V and J ends lost 6 bases and 0 bases, in that order; junction bases with no gene match: 11. The length of the CDR3 is 17 residues. The CDR3 nucleotides are TGTGCCAGCAGCAACTCCCGCAGGGGGCGAAGCACAGATACGCAGTATTTT. As protein: CASSNSRRGRSTDTQYF.

The chain carries TRBV7-9 and TRBJ2-7, with no clear D. V lost 1 base, J lost 6 bases, and 13 bases lay in between. Germline V CDR1 and CDR2: SEHNR, FQNEAQ (reference sequence). There are 14 residues in the CDR3. The CDR3 DNA is TGTGCCAGCAGCTTAGGGACGTCCCCCTCCGAGCAGTACTTC. It codes for CASSLGTSPSEQYF.

V is TRBV29-1 and J is TRBJ1-2; 10 nucleotides line up with TRBD1. In germline, CDR1 is SQVTM, CDR2 ANQGSEA. The trim removed 3 bases at V and 4 bases at J, leaving 8 bases unmatched. This CDR3 has 15 amino acids. The CDR3: CSVDVRDRGAYGYTF. The CDR3 nucleotides read TGCAGCGTTGACGTTAGGGACAGGGGTGCCTATGGCTACACCTTC.

This clonotype was seen ten or more times. CDR3 loop: CASSERAGYGYTF. The CDR3 DNA reads TGTGCCAGCAGTGAAAGGGCGGGGTATGGCTACACCTTC. This sequence joins TRBV2 and TRBJ1-2; D remains unclear. Germline V gene sequence: CDR1 SNHLY, CDR2 FYNNEI. V was clipped by 2 bases and J by 5 bases, with 9 bases between them. CDR3 length: 13 residues.

V gene TRBV5-1 combines with J gene TRBJ2-1; the D is unclear. Germline V gene lookup returns CDR1 SGHRS and CDR2 YFSETQ. The CDR3 spans 16 residues. V gave up 3 bases and J gave up 0 bases, with 13 bases separating them. The CDR3: CASSYAYPSSYNEQFF. CDR3 bases: TGCGCCAGCAGCTATGCCTATCCTAGCTCCTACAATGAGCAGTTCTTC.

The gene calls are TRBV11-2 and TRBJ1-1; 9 bases are shared with TRBD1. Per the germline V gene, CDR1 is SGHAT and CDR2 is FQNNGV. The CDR3 sequence is 15 residues long. J lost 5 bases, V lost 4 bases, and 8 bases had no gene match. The CDR3 nucleotides are TGTGCCAGCAGCTCCGGCACCGGGACAGGGACTGAAGCTTTCTTT. Residues: CASSSGTGTGTEAFF.

This clonotype has a handful of counts. The chain uses TRBV24-1 and TRBJ2-1, with 10 bases fitting TRBD2. V was pared by 6 bases and J by 1 base, with 5 bases of the junction left unmatched. This CDR3 is built from 16 residues. Germline V lookup: CDR1 KGHDR, CDR2 SFDVKD. CDR3 DNA: TGTGCCACCAGTTCGCCTAGCGGGAGATCCTACAATGAGCAGTTCTTC. It codes for CATSSPSGRSYNEQFF.